This T cell receptor beta chain was profiled in a study of blood T cell repertoires in COVID-19. For the study at large: PBMCs, B-cell-depleted T cells, or T cells were the source of the cDNA or gDNA that made up the material.

Trimming pared 7 bases from V and 5 bases from J, leaving 14 bases between. This CDR3 region has 13 residues. Data came from immunoSEQ multiplex PCR; TCRdb stores just in-frame clones and leaves some out. The sample lists 310,000 or so clones; around 85% were seen once. Sequencing used peripheral blood. The chain recombines TRBV12-3 or TRBV12-4 with TRBJ1-2; possibly TRBD1 for D (6 bases). This TCR derives from a woman in her twenties or thirties who had recovered from COVID-19. CDR3 in amino acids: CASTQGSSYGYTF. In DNA, the CDR3 is TGTGCCAGCACCCAGGGGTCATCTTATGGCTACACCTTC.